The rows below give T cell receptor beta chains drawn from one sample of a study of blood T cell repertoires in COVID-19. Clones were sequenced by immunoSEQ multiplex PCR, and TCRdb holds only the in-frame ones, with some missing. In the table there are some 180,000 clones, about 76% of which are singletons. The source material was peripheral blood. The receptors stem from a woman in her 40s with COVID-19, enrolled during active disease. CDR3s include the opening cysteine and the closing phenylalanine or tryptophan. Fields, in order: J gene, V gene, D gene, clone size, CDR3 DNA, CDR3 protein. The D gene is left open where the match is weak. Clone size appears in some rows only: once, few, many, or a class for an expanded clone.

TRBJ1-2 | TRBV6-5 | TRBD1 | NA | TGTGCCAGCACCCCTGGGGCAGGGGGAGGCTACACCTTC | CASTPGAGGGYTF
TRBJ1-3 | TRBV15 | TRBD1 | NA | TGTGCCACCAGCGGGGGACAGGGGGTGAGCTCTGGAAACACCATATATTTT | CATSGGQGVSSGNTIYF
TRBJ2-1 | TRBV18 | NA | NA | TGTGCCAGCTCACCACCGATGCAACAGGGAAATGAGCAGTTCTTC | CASSPPMQQGNEQFF
TRBJ1-2 | TRBV18 | NA | NA | TGTGCCAGCTCATCGGGACTGTTTTTCCTAGGCTACACCTTC | CASSSGLFFLGYTF
TRBJ2-5 | TRBV6-5 | NA | once | TGTGCCAGCAGTTACGGGATGGGGGGAGAGACCCAGTACTTC | CASSYGMGGETQYF
TRBJ2-3 | TRBV5-1 | NA | NA | TGCGCCAGCAGCGCCGGGATTAGCACAGATACGCAGTATTTT | CASSAGISTDTQYF
TRBJ2-2 | TRBV19 | TRBD2 | once | TGTGCCAGTAGTAGGAGGGAGGGACTCACAACCGGGGAGCTGTTTTTT | CASSRREGLTTGELFF
TRBJ2-7 | TRBV27 | NA | NA | TGTGCCAGCAGTTTTCTAGCAACGCGCTACGAGCAGTACTTC | CASSFLATRYEQYF
TRBJ2-7 | TRBV18 | NA | NA | TGTGCCAGCTCACCACGGGCAGCGGAGGGGCAGGAGCAGTACTTC | CASSPRAAEGQEQYF
TRBJ2-7 | TRBV6-5 | NA | once | TGTGCCAGCAGCCCCGGTCAGGGACTTGGCTACGAGCAGTACTTC | CASSPGQGLGYEQYF
TRBJ2-2 | TRBV7-9 | TRBD1 | many | TGTGCCAGCACCCGACGGTCGGGACAGGGGGCGAACGGGGAGCTGTTTTTT | CASTRRSGQGANGELFF
TRBJ2-5 | TRBV10-1 | NA | many | TGCGCCAGCAGTGGCCCTAAAGGACAGTCGCTCCAAGAGACCCAGTACTTC | CASSGPKGQSLQETQYF
TRBJ1-5 | TRBV28 | TRBD1 | NA | TGTGCCAGCAGTTTGGGACAGGGCTATTTGCCCCAGCATTTT | CASSLGQGYLPQHF
TRBJ2-1 | TRBV10-3 | TRBD2 | NA | TGTGCCATCAGTGAACTAGCGGGGTACAATGAGCAGTTCTTC | CAISELAGYNEQFF
TRBJ1-2 | TRBV12-3/TRBV12-4 | NA | NA | TGTGCCAGCAGTCTGTACGGGGGCTACACCTTC | CASSLYGGYTF
TRBJ1-2 | TRBV5-5 | TRBD1 | once | TGTGCCAGCAGCCGGACAGGACTCTATGGCTACACCTTC | CASSRTGLYGYTF
TRBJ2-2 | TRBV7-9 | NA | many | TGTGCCAGCAGCTTAGGGGCGCACGACACCGGGGAGCTGTTTTTT | CASSLGAHDTGELFF
TRBJ1-6 | TRBV18 | TRBD1 | NA | TGTGCCAGCTCACCGACAGGGAGAGGAAATTCACCCCTCCACTTT | CASSPTGRGNSPLHF
TRBJ2-7 | TRBV5-1 | TRBD1 | once | TGCGCCAGCAGCCCGGGGCCCGGACAGGGTTCCTACGAGCAGTACTTC | CASSPGPGQGSYEQYF
TRBJ2-2 | TRBV4-1 | TRBD2 | NA | TGCGCCAGCAGCCATTCCGGGACTAGCGGCGCCGGGGAGCTGTTTTTT | CASSHSGTSGAGELFF
TRBJ1-6 | TRBV10-2 | TRBD1 | NA | TGCGCCAGCAGTGAAGGGCGGGGGACAGGGGACGATAATTCACCCCTCCACTTT | CASSEGRGTGDDNSPLHF
TRBJ2-1 | TRBV14 | TRBD1 | NA | TGTGCCAGCAGCCGGGACAGGGTATACAATGAGCAGTTCTTC | CASSRDRVYNEQFF
TRBJ2-3 | TRBV6-6 | TRBD2 | NA | TGTGCCAGCACTTACGGGGGGGGAGCAGATACGCAGTATTTT | CASTYGGGADTQYF
TRBJ2-5 | TRBV21-1 | NA | NA | TGTGCCAGCTCTCAGAAGGACAGGGAGGCCCTCTCGCAAGAGACCCAGTACTTC | CASSQKDREALSQETQYF
TRBJ1-1 | TRBV25-1 | TRBD1 | NA | TGTGCCAGCAAACCGACAGGGGGAACCCGGAACACTGAAGCTTTCTTT | CASKPTGGTRNTEAFF
TRBJ2-1 | TRBV5-1 | TRBD2 | NA | TGCGCCAGCAGTCCCCGAGCGGGGGCGCGGAATGAGCAGTTCTTC | CASSPRAGARNEQFF
TRBJ2-5 | TRBV19 | NA | few | TGTGCCAGTAGTATAGATGAGGAGGAGACCCAGTACTTC | CASSIDEEETQYF
TRBJ2-5 | TRBV18 | TRBD2 | NA | TGTGCCAGCTCACCAAGGAATAGCGGGAGGCCACGGTACCAAGAGACCCAGTACTTC | CASSPRNSGRPRYQETQYF
TRBJ1-5 | TRBV19 | NA | NA | TGTGCCAGTAGTATATCGAGAGTGCCCCAGCATTTT | CASSISRVPQHF
TRBJ2-3 | TRBV10-3 | TRBD2 | NA | TGTGCCATCAGCCTTACTAGCCGGGGGGGAGATACGCAGTATTTT | CAISLTSRGGDTQYF
TRBJ1-1 | TRBV11-3 | NA | NA | TGTGCCAGCAGCCCTGGACAGAACACTGAAGCTTTCTTT | CASSPGQNTEAFF
TRBJ1-2 | TRBV10-2 | NA | NA | TGCGCCAGCTATTCAGGCTTCTATGGCTACACCTTC | CASYSGFYGYTF
TRBJ2-3 | TRBV2 | TRBD2 | NA | TGTGCCAGCAGTGAAAGGGCTAGCGGGCGCACAGATACGCAGTATTTT | CASSERASGRTDTQYF
TRBJ1-2 | TRBV19 | TRBD1 | few | TGTGCCAGTAGTATGTTGTGGACAGGGTTTGGAAACTATGGCTACACCTTC | CASSMLWTGFGNYGYTF
TRBJ2-1 | TRBV11-2 | TRBD2 | NA | TGTGCCAGCAGCTATCCCGGGGGGGCCAATGAGCAGTTCTTC | CASSYPGGANEQFF
TRBJ2-3 | TRBV10-3 | TRBD2 | once | TGTGCCATCAGTGAACCAGCGGGAGGTCGCACAGATACGCAGTATTTT | CAISEPAGGRTDTQYF
TRBJ1-4 | TRBV27 | NA | NA | TGTGCCAGCAGTTTAGGGGGGAAGTCAAATGAAAAACTGTTTTTT | CASSLGGKSNEKLFF
TRBJ2-2 | TRBV4-2 | NA | NA | TGTGCCAGCAGCCAGGGGCAGATAACCGGGGAGCTGTTTTTT | CASSQGQITGELFF
TRBJ1-1 | TRBV7-9 | NA | NA | TGTGCCAGCATCGACAGAGGGAACACTGAAGCTTTCTTT | CASIDRGNTEAFF
TRBJ1-2 | TRBV6-5 | NA | NA | TGTGCCAGCACCGACCCAGGGGGCTACACCTTC | CASTDPGGYTF
TRBJ1-5 | TRBV25-1 | NA | once | TGTGCCAGCAGTGAACACGGTACAGGGTGGGGTCAGCCCCAGCATTTT | CASSEHGTGWGQPQHF
TRBJ1-1 | TRBV6-5 | NA | NA | TGTGCCAGCAGTTATGTGGCAGCGAAAACTGAAGCTTTCTTT | CASSYVAAKTEAFF
TRBJ2-5 | TRBV2 | NA | NA | TGTGCCAGGAGTCGGAGCGGACAAGAGACCCAGTACTTC | CARSRSGQETQYF
TRBJ2-1 | TRBV9 | NA | NA | TGTGCCAGCAGCGTAGTAATTGGGACTCCGTACAATGAGCAGTTCTTC | CASSVVIGTPYNEQFF
TRBJ2-5 | TRBV7-3 | TRBD2 | NA | TGTGCCAGCAGCTTAGGCCTAGCGGAAGAGACCCAGTACTTC | CASSLGLAEETQYF
TRBJ1-1 | TRBV15 | NA | once | TGTGCCACCAGCAGAGATTACACGAACACTGAAGCTTTCTTT | CATSRDYTNTEAFF
TRBJ1-6 | TRBV2 | NA | NA | TGTGCCAGCAGTGAACGGGAACATTCACCCCTCCACTTT | CASSEREHSPLHF
TRBJ2-7 | TRBV5-6 | NA | NA | TGTGCCAGCAGCCCGGGGAGTACCTACGAGCAGTACTTC | CASSPGSTYEQYF
TRBJ1-1 | TRBV10-3 | NA | NA | TGTGCCATCAAACTCAGGGGCGCGGACACTGAAGCTTTCTTT | CAIKLRGADTEAFF
TRBJ2-7 | TRBV19 | NA | NA | TGTGCCAGTAGTATAGCCGGCGGTTCAAGCTCCTACGAGCAGTACTTC | CASSIAGGSSSYEQYF
TRBJ2-7 | TRBV11-2 | NA | NA | TGTGCCAGCAGCCGTACAGAATACGAGCAGTACTTC | CASSRTEYEQYF
TRBJ1-2 | TRBV4-1 | TRBD1 | NA | TGCGCCAGCAGCCAAGATCGGGGGACAGGCTATGGCTACACCTTC | CASSQDRGTGYGYTF
TRBJ2-7 | TRBV10-3 | NA | few | TGTGCCATCAGTGATCCCCCCGGCTCCTACGAGCAGTACTTC | CAISDPPGSYEQYF
TRBJ2-1 | TRBV9 | TRBD1 | few | TGTGCCAGCAGCGTCGCCGGGACAGGCTCTTACAATGAGCAGTTCTTC | CASSVAGTGSYNEQFF
TRBJ2-5 | TRBV5-1 | NA | NA | TGCGCCAGCAGCTTGGAACAAGAGGGGACCCAGTACTTC | CASSLEQEGTQYF
TRBJ2-1 | TRBV5-4 | TRBD2 | NA | TGTGCCAGCAGCTTGACCCCGGGACTAGAATTCAATGAGCAGTTCTTC | CASSLTPGLEFNEQFF
TRBJ1-2 | TRBV29-1 | NA | NA | TGCAGCGTTGTGGGAGATGGCTACACCTTC | CSVVGDGYTF